What follows describes a single T cell receptor beta chain. J gave up 5 bases and V 3 bases, and 6 bases lay outside the gene matches. The CDR3 is 15 amino acids. CDR1 and CDR2 (germline): LNHDA, SQIVND (reference sequence). The sample belongs to a study of blood T cell repertoires in COVID-19. Study processing details: Reference gene primer amplification gave estimated nucleated cell counts. Clones were read by immunoSEQ multiplex PCR, and TCRdb kept only the in-frame ones, dropping some. V and J calls and clone size are those listed in that table; D and trimming were worked out from the DNA. This table holds tens of thousands of clones, roughly three quarters found once.

This clonotype was sampled from a human donor in a cohort sampled during active COVID-19. This chain joins TRBV19 and TRBJ2-5; 10 nucleotides align to TRBD1. The specimen was peripheral blood. The CDR3, as DNA: TGTGCCAGTAGTATGAGGACAGGGGGAAGTGAGACCCAGTACTTC. It translates to CASSMRTGGSETQYF.